The table lists the clone carrying this TCR beta chain with many counts. Using unique molecular identifiers, the investigators prepared the TCRbeta library. TCRdb analysed the PCR reads with MiXCR anew, one entry per CDR3 protein. The sample lists roughly 300,000 distinct CDR3 sequences, 9.9% seen once, with around 10% in the top ten. These data come from a study of T-cell reconstitution after alpha-beta-depleted transplantation in children. With 4 bases clipped from V and 5 bases from J, the junction kept 11 bases outside the gene matches. There are 16 residues in the CDR3. The germline V gene has CDR1 SGHTA and CDR2 FQGTGA.

The chain employs TRBV7-3 and TRBJ2-3, with TRBD1 identical over 8 bases. Sample: PBMCs from the stem cell graft donor, taken from the stem cell graft. The clonotype was recovered from a human donor who donated a stem cell graft to a child with SCID. The CDR3 loop is CASSSTLTGDGDTQYF. The DNA of the CDR3 is TGTGCCAGCAGCTCTACCCTGACAGGGGATGGAGATACGCAGTATTTT.